These T cell receptor beta chains were read from a single sample in a study of cytomegalovirus exposure and HLA in healthy donors. Profiling relied on immunoSEQ multiplex PCR, and the TCRdb table lists in-frame clones only, not all of them. The repertoire includes 150,000 to 200,000 clones, around 78% of them detected once, and about 1.9% sits in the top ten. Sequenced sample: PBMCs. These receptors were taken from a woman in her twenties or thirties in good health and CMV-seropositive. Each CDR3 is given with its conserved first and last residue. D genes are given only for firm matches. Clone size, where shown, is once, few, many, or a class for clones that have expanded.

clone size	V gene	D gene	J gene	CDR3 protein	CDR3 DNA
NA	TRBV11-2	TRBD1	TRBJ2-7	CASSTDREDEQYF	TGTGCCAGCAGCACGGACAGGGAGGACGAGCAGTACTTC
NA	TRBV6-5	NA	TRBJ1-5	CASSHGGADQPQHF	TGTGCCAGTTCCCATGGGGGGGCAGATCAGCCCCAGCATTTT
NA	TRBV5-4	NA	TRBJ2-7	CASSLRNRVHEQYF	TGTGCCAGCAGCCTGAGAAACAGGGTGCACGAGCAGTACTTC
few	TRBV19	TRBD2	TRBJ2-5	CASSIATSGLGETQYF	TGTGCCAGTAGTATTGCGACTAGCGGACTTGGGGAGACCCAGTACTTC
NA	TRBV7-9	TRBD2	TRBJ2-7	CASSLRTGRASIYEQYF	TGTGCCAGCAGCTTACGTACCGGGAGGGCCTCTATCTACGAGCAGTACTTC
NA	TRBV30	NA	TRBJ1-1	CAWSWFTGNTEAFF	TGTGCCTGGAGCTGGTTCACAGGGAACACTGAAGCTTTCTTT
NA	TRBV30	TRBD1	TRBJ2-2	CAWRRQGVTGELFF	TGTGCCTGGAGGAGACAGGGGGTCACCGGGGAGCTGTTTTTT
NA	TRBV15	TRBD1	TRBJ2-7	CATSGYTGQGGGYEQYF	TGTGCCACCAGCGGATACACGGGACAGGGAGGGGGATACGAGCAGTACTTC
few	TRBV5-1	NA	TRBJ1-1	CASSRSGNTEAFF	TGCGCCAGCAGCAGGTCAGGGAACACTGAAGCTTTCTTT
NA	TRBV30	TRBD1	TRBJ1-1	CAWSKTGKYTEASF	TGTGCCTGGAGTAAGACAGGGAAGTACACTGAAGCTTCCTTT
NA	TRBV5-1	NA	TRBJ1-4	CASSLQGNRNEKLFF	TGCGCCAGCAGCTTACAGGGAAACCGGAATGAAAAACTGTTTTTT
NA	TRBV6-1	NA	TRBJ1-4	CASNGVPNEKLFF	TGTGCCAGCAACGGGGTTCCTAATGAAAAACTGTTTTTT
NA	TRBV5-1	TRBD2	TRBJ2-7	CASSLTSGRRYEQYF	TGCGCCAGCAGCTTGACTAGCGGGAGAAGGTACGAGCAGTACTTC
NA	TRBV7-2	NA	TRBJ1-1	CASSITGIWTEAFF	TGTGCCAGCAGCATAACAGGTATTTGGACTGAAGCTTTCTTT
NA	TRBV9	TRBD2	TRBJ2-7	CASSASGSSTEQYF	TGTGCCAGCAGCGCGAGCGGGAGCAGTACCGAGCAGTACTTC
NA	TRBV5-4	NA	TRBJ1-2	CASSQPGQNYGYTF	TGTGCCAGCAGCCAACCTGGACAGAACTATGGCTACACCTTC
NA	TRBV9	TRBD1	TRBJ1-3	CASSVEGQGADTIYF	TGTGCCAGCAGCGTAGAGGGACAGGGGGCAGACACCATATATTTT
NA	TRBV25-1	TRBD1	TRBJ1-1	CASSGDRPKAFF	TGTGCCAGCAGTGGGGACAGGCCTAAAGCTTTCTTT
NA	TRBV28	NA	TRBJ2-1	CASSLSGGGGSWNEQFF	TGTGCCAGCAGTTTAAGTGGCGGTGGAGGTAGTTGGAATGAGCAGTTCTTC
NA	TRBV7-9	TRBD1	TRBJ2-5	CASSLVRGLFETQYF	TGTGCCAGCAGCTTGGTCAGGGGGCTTTTCGAGACCCAGTACTTC
NA	TRBV4-3	NA	TRBJ2-1	CASSQDYAGHVDDEQFF	TGCGCCAGCAGCCAAGATTACGCAGGACATGTGGATGATGAGCAGTTCTTC
NA	TRBV12-5	NA	TRBJ2-1	CASGLVLAGEQFF	TGTGCTAGTGGTTTGGTATTGGCGGGAGAGCAGTTCTTC
few	TRBV5-6	TRBD2	TRBJ2-3	CASSQFVTGLAGATLRYF	TGTGCCAGCAGCCAATTCGTAACGGGACTAGCGGGGGCCACCCTAAGGTATTTT
NA	TRBV30	NA	TRBJ1-1	CAWSAPGVQNTEAFF	TGTGCCTGGAGCGCCCCCGGAGTCCAGAACACTGAAGCTTTCTTT
NA	TRBV7-8	TRBD1	TRBJ1-5	CASSPKQGPLGQPQHF	TGTGCCAGCAGCCCAAAACAGGGGCCCTTGGGTCAGCCCCAGCATTTT
NA	TRBV5-1	TRBD1	TRBJ1-1	CASTKQGAGNTEAFF	TGCGCCAGCACGAAACAGGGGGCCGGGAACACTGAAGCTTTCTTT
NA	TRBV14	TRBD1	TRBJ1-4	CASSRGTAPGEKLFF	TGTGCCAGCAGCAGAGGGACAGCGCCCGGGGAAAAACTGTTTTTT
once	TRBV4-1	NA	TRBJ2-2	CASSHIRGDGPGELFF	TGCGCCAGCAGCCATATACGGGGAGATGGGCCCGGGGAGCTGTTTTTT
NA	TRBV5-1	NA	TRBJ1-5	CASSLSGYSNQPQHF	TGCGCCAGCAGCTTATCCGGGTATAGCAATCAGCCCCAGCATTTT
NA	TRBV14	NA	TRBJ2-5	CASSQVPETQYF	TGTGCCAGCAGCCAAGTCCCGGAGACCCAGTACTTC
once	TRBV19	TRBD2	TRBJ2-1	CASSIVGLARGNEQFF	TGTGCCAGTAGTATAGTGGGACTAGCGAGGGGGAATGAGCAGTTCTTC
once	TRBV5-4	NA	TRBJ2-1	CASSLDSRGNEQFF	TGTGCCAGCAGCTTGGACTCTCGAGGGAATGAGCAGTTCTTC
NA	TRBV7-2	NA	TRBJ2-2	CASSLLAHVSWSTGELFF	TGTGCCAGCAGCTTATTGGCCCACGTTTCGTGGAGCACCGGGGAGCTGTTTTTT
NA	TRBV7-2	TRBD2	TRBJ2-1	CASSKTSGRDNEQFF	TGTGCCAGCAGCAAGACTAGCGGGAGGGACAATGAGCAGTTCTTC
NA	TRBV28	TRBD2	TRBJ2-1	CASRPGGPGEQFF	TGTGCCAGCAGGCCGGGGGGGCCGGGTGAGCAGTTCTTC
NA	TRBV7-2	TRBD1	TRBJ2-7	CASRTGTDPYEQYF	TGTGCCAGCAGAACCGGGACAGACCCCTACGAGCAGTACTTC
NA	TRBV7-2	NA	TRBJ1-1	CASSLMGGAEAFF	TGTGCCAGCAGCCTAATGGGGGGGGCGGAAGCTTTCTTT
few	TRBV7-9	NA	TRBJ1-2	CASSLDGADYGYTF	TGTGCCAGCAGCTTGGATGGTGCGGACTATGGCTACACCTTC
NA	TRBV5-1	NA	TRBJ1-1	CASSFSGNTEAFF	TGCGCCAGCAGCTTTTCGGGGAACACTGAAGCTTTCTTT
NA	TRBV7-9	TRBD1	TRBJ1-2	CASSPTGGANYGYTF	TGTGCCAGCAGCCCCACAGGGGGGGCTAACTATGGCTACACCTTC
NA	TRBV30	NA	TRBJ2-4	CAWSVSGKNIQYF	TGTGCCTGGAGTGTCTCAGGGAAAAACATTCAGTACTTC
NA	TRBV19	NA	TRBJ2-3	CASSTQGPDTQYF	TGTGCCAGTAGTACGCAGGGGCCAGATACGCAGTATTTT